This T cell receptor beta chain emerged from a study of T-cell memory formation after mild COVID-19. Study-level results: There was no confirmation that second-wave clones peaking on day 37 were SARS-CoV-2 specific. Among clones contracting day 15 to 85, CD4/CD8 was balanced, whereas later expanders leaned CD4+.

5'RACE with constant-segment primers built TCRalpha and TCRbeta cDNA libraries with UMIs. TCRdb ran MiXCR on the 5' RACE reads and lists one entry per CDR3 protein. The table has around 200,000 distinct CDR3 sequences, about 11% seen once. From germline, CDR1 is LGHNA and CDR2 YSLEER. Trimming took 0 bases from V and 4 from J, leaving 9 bases between them. The CDR3 sequence is 14 residues long. This clonotype was observed a handful of times. No antigen is known for it. Sequencing was done on a sample of PBMCs or a T cell subset sorted from them (not recorded which). The chain couples TRBV4-3 to TRBJ1-2, with D maybe TRBD1 (5 bases). The clonotype originates from a man between 18 and 35 years old who had mild COVID-19 (a few samples of this study predate the infection). Cell type and time point are not known. The CDR3 reads CASSQDWDSYGYTF. CDR3 sequence (DNA): TGCGCCAGCAGCCAAGATTGGGACTCCTATGGCTACACCTTC.